The 10 T cell receptor beta chains listed next were all sequenced from one sample in a study of regulatory dendritic cells for organ transplantation. Profiled with immunoSEQ multiplex PCR; TCRdb holds only in-frame clones, not every one. Of more than 10,000 clones detected, around 65% appear once; the ten largest clones hold around 18%. Sequencing used memory CD8+ T cells from blood. Noted subset: CD45RO+ memory T cells. These receptors came from a human donor in good health.

The rearrangement links TRBV2 to TRBJ2-6, with TRBD1 matching 11 bases. The CDR3 spans 17 residues. Germline trimming cut 7 bases from V and 1 base from J; bases unmatched to any gene: 6. Germline V gene sequence: CDR1 SNHLY, CDR2 FYNNEI. The CDR3 sequence: CASNPGQGGSGANVLTF. CDR3 bases: TGTGCCAGCAACCCGGGACAGGGGGGTTCTGGGGCCAACGTCCTGACTTTC.

The chain recombines TRBV29-1 with TRBJ2-5, with TRBD1 matching 7 bases. The V gene end was trimmed by 6 bases and the J gene end by 0 bases; junction bases not matched to a gene: 7. The CDR3 is made up of 14 amino acids. CDR1 is SQVTM and CDR2 is ANQGSEA in the germline V gene. The CDR3 DNA reads as TGCAGCGTCGTACCACAGGGGAACCAAGAGACCCAGTACTTC. This translates into CSVVPQGNQETQYF.

The genes are TRBV4-3 and TRBJ2-5; TRBD2 matches 7 bases. The closer fit of TRBJ2-7 to the DNA end suggests the J call may be wrong. Germline V CDR1 and CDR2: LGHNA, YSLEER. This CDR3 spans 15 amino acids. The CDR3 DNA follows: TGCGCCAGCAGCCGTGGTTCAGCGGGGACCTACGAGCAGTACTTC. It yields the protein CASSRGSAGTYEQYF.

Here the CDR3 reads CASSGLGSTYEQYF. The DNA for the CDR3 is TGTGCCAGCAGTGGGCTAGGGTCAACCTACGAGCAGTACTTC. V gene TRBV6-1 combines with J gene TRBJ2-7, with unresolved D. Trimming took 4 bases from V and 2 from J, leaving 12 bases between them. CDR1 is MNHNS, CDR2 SASEGT, per germline. This CDR3 contains 14 residues.

This clone was observed a handful of times. The rearrangement links TRBV5-4 to TRBJ2-5, with 9 bases lining up with TRBD2. Germline CDR1 reads SGHNT; CDR2 reads YYREEE (reference sequence). J was trimmed by 10 bases and V by 3 bases; bases with no gene match: 16. The CDR3 length is 16 residues. CDR3 region: CASSSRDSGSYMGQYF. In DNA, the CDR3 is TGTGCCAGCAGCTCCCGGGATAGCGGGAGCTATATGGGCCAGTACTTC.

The gene calls are TRBV5-6 and TRBJ1-2, with 7 positions matching TRBD1. V gave up 5 bases and J gave up 5 bases; unmatched junction bases: 6. CDR1 and CDR2 from the germline V gene are SGHDT and YYEEEE. The CDR3 totals 13 residues. This CDR3 is CASRTTTGYGYTF. CDR3 DNA sequence: TGTGCCAGCAGGACGACGACAGGGTATGGCTACACCTTC.

This clone has just a few counts. The chain recombines TRBV28 with TRBJ2-7; D perhaps matches TRBD1 (6 bases). Trimming shortened V by 3 bases and J by 7 bases, and 16 bases separated the two germline ends. Germline V lookup: CDR1 MDHEN, CDR2 SYDVKM. The CDR3 runs to 14 residues. The DNA of the CDR3 is TGTGCCAGCAGTTTCGGAGGACAGCCCCATGAGCAGTACTTC. Translating gives CASSFGGQPHEQYF.

Within the sample, this clone is large. V and J are TRBV29-1 and TRBJ1-4, with D perhaps TRBD1 (6 bases). Trimming pared 4 bases from V and 1 base from J, leaving 10 bases between. Germline V gives CDR1 SQVTM, CDR2 ANQGSEA. CDR3 size: 14 residues. The CDR3: CSVGLGGTNEKLFF. The CDR3 DNA follows: TGCAGCGTTGGCCTAGGGGGAACTAATGAAAAACTGTTTTTT.

V gene TRBV27 combines with J gene TRBJ2-1, with a possible D match to TRBD2 (5 bases). Trimming took off 5 bases at V and 2 bases at J, with 10 bases between the two ends. Looked up from germline, CDR1 is MNHEY and CDR2 is SMNVEV (reference sequence). The CDR3 contains 14 residues. In DNA form, the CDR3 reads TGTGCCAGCAGTCCGGGCGGGCCCTACAATGAGCAGTTCTTC. Amino acid sequence: CASSPGGPYNEQFF.

The genes are TRBV7-6 and TRBJ2-3, with 12 bases lining up with TRBD2. The germline V gene encodes CDR1 SGHVS and CDR2 FNYEAQ. The CDR3 runs to 16 residues. Trimming at V came to 5 bases and at J to 5 bases, leaving 8 bases not matched to a gene. CDR3 residues: CASSTNLGLAGDTQYF. DNA for the CDR3: TGTGCCAGCAGCACCAATTTGGGACTAGCGGGAGATACGCAGTATTTT.